Listed here are 17 T cell receptor beta chains from one sample, sequenced in a study of blood T cell repertoires in COVID-19. Here immunoSEQ multiplex PCR was the method, and the copy in TCRdb shows in-frame clones only, minus some. The table shows approximately 150,000 clones, with more than 65% occurring only once. The sample was peripheral blood. These receptors were obtained from a man in his fifties or sixties with active or convalescent COVID-19.

The gene calls are TRBV14 and TRBJ2-7; the D is unclear. Trimming removed 1 base at V and 0 bases at J, with 22 bases between. This CDR3 is 19 amino acids long. Per the germline V gene, CDR1 is SGHDN and CDR2 is FVKESK. DNA for the CDR3: TGTGCCAGCAGCCAAGCCCAGACTCTTACTTTACCCCTCTCCTACGAGCAGTACGTC. Protein sequence: CASSQAQTLTLPLSYEQYV.

V is TRBV19 and J is TRBJ2-4; 13 positions match TRBD2. V shed 3 bases, J shed 4 bases, and the junction held 3 bases outside the gene matches. The germline CDR1 and CDR2 sequences are LNHDA and SQIVND (reference sequence). This CDR3 comprises 16 residues. The CDR3 spells CASSMTSGGKKNIQYF. CDR3 DNA sequence: TGTGCCAGTAGTATGACTAGCGGGGGGAAAAAAAACATTCAGTACTTC.

The chain couples TRBV2 to TRBJ1-2; 7 bases line up with TRBD1. This CDR3 region has 14 residues. V lost 5 bases to trimming and J lost 5 bases; unmatched junction nucleotides: 8. Germline V gives CDR1 SNHLY, CDR2 FYNNEI. The CDR3 protein is CASSRTGDQYGYTF. The CDR3 region has the DNA TGTGCCAGCAGTCGAACAGGGGACCAGTATGGCTACACCTTC.

The rearrangement uses TRBV4-1 and TRBJ2-7, with 8 bases that match TRBD1. The CDR3 consists of 15 residues. Germline values: CDR1 MGHRA, CDR2 YSYEKL. The V and J ends lost 0 bases and 1 base, in that order; junction bases with no gene match: 2. The CDR3 sequence: CASSQEGTGSYEQYF. The CDR3, as DNA: TGCGCCAGCAGCCAAGAAGGGACAGGTTCCTACGAGCAGTACTTC.

The rearrangement links TRBV10-3 to TRBJ2-5, with D possibly being TRBD2 (5 bases). The germline V gene has CDR1 ENHRY and CDR2 SYGVKD. Deletions cut 4 bases from V and 5 bases from J, with 11 bases between. This CDR3 is 13 amino acids long. CDR3 coding DNA: TGTGCCATCAGTGTGACGGGCGGGGAGACCCAGTACTTC. This sequence encodes CAISVTGGETQYF.

CDR3 sequence (DNA): TGCGCCAGCAGCCAACCCTCACCGGGACAGGGACCCTATGGCTACACCTTC. Translation gives CASSQPSPGQGPYGYTF. J is TRBJ1-2 and V is TRBV4-3; 9 positions agree with TRBD1. Germline V lookup: CDR1 LGHNA, CDR2 YSLEER. V lost 2 bases to trimming and J lost 4 bases; unmatched junction nucleotides: 11. The CDR3 contains 17 residues.

The chain has TRBV18 and TRBJ1-2; TRBD1 is a possible D gene (5 bases). Trimming stripped 2 bases from V and 3 bases from J, with 13 bases between. CDR3 size: 15 residues. Germline-derived CDR1 and CDR2 are KGHSH and LQKENI. CDR3 in DNA: TGTGCCAGCTCACCAGGTGTGCGGGGGGACTATGGCTACACCTTC. Encoded protein: CASSPGVRGDYGYTF. Full variable domain (missing parts from reference TRBV18 and TRBJ1-2): NAGVMQNPRHLVRRRGQEARLRCSPMKGHSHVYWYRQLPEEGLKFMVYLQKENIIDESGMPKERFSAEFPKEGPSILRIQQVVRGDSAAYFCASSPGVRGDYGYTFGSGTRLTVV.

This clone showed up just once. This chain uses TRBV4-3 with TRBJ2-6; D may be TRBD2 (6 bases). V lost 4 bases to trimming and J lost 2 bases, with 9 bases between them. This CDR3 has 15 residues. CDR1 and CDR2 from the germline V gene are LGHNA and YSLEER. CDR3 protein: CASSLGGTGANVLTF. CDR3 nucleotides: TGCGCCAGCAGCCTGGGGGGAACTGGGGCCAACGTCCTGACTTTC.

The chain recombines TRBV25-1 with TRBJ1-1; D is perhaps TRBD1 (5 bases). V lost 3 bases and J 10 bases, leaving 15 bases between the germline ends. The CDR3 runs 13 residues. CDR1 is MGHDK, CDR2 SYGVNS, per germline. The CDR3 nucleotides are TGTGCCAGCAGTGATCCAGGGATGTTGGGAGCTTTCTTT. Amino acid sequence: CASSDPGMLGAFF.

A few counts support this clone. Written as DNA, the CDR3 is TGTGCCAGCAGCTTAGTTCCTTACGAGCAGTACTTC. This gives the protein CASSLVPYEQYF. The chain couples TRBV7-9 to TRBJ2-7; D gene uncertain. The CDR3 is made up of 12 amino acids. Germline V gene data show CDR1 as SEHNR and CDR2 as FQNEAQ (reference sequence). The V end was cut by 1 base, the J end by 4 bases, with 5 bases between.

The chain couples TRBV7-2 to TRBJ2-6, with TRBD1 as a possible D gene (6 bases). CDR3 length: 13 amino acids. Germline V CDR1 and CDR2: SGHTA, FQGNSA. Deletions cut 6 bases from V and 3 bases from J, with 6 bases between. The CDR3 spells CASRDSGANVLTF. Here the CDR3 DNA reads TGTGCCAGCAGGGACAGTGGGGCCAACGTCCTGACTTTC.

The chain links TRBV12-3 or TRBV12-4 to TRBJ1-3; TRBD1 is a possible D gene (5 bases). CDR3 length: 13 amino acids. Trimming pared 1 base from V and 11 bases from J, leaving 12 bases between. CDR3 coding DNA: TGTGCCAGCAGTTTAGGGATACAGGTGGCCATATATTTT. Protein product: CASSLGIQVAIYF.

The table lists this clone with a few counts. The rearrangement uses TRBV25-1 and TRBJ2-3; D gene ambiguous. CDR1 and CDR2 (germline): MGHDK, SYGVNS. V lost 1 base, J lost 4 bases, and 18 bases lay in between. This CDR3 has 17 amino acids. CDR3 loop: CASSELLDLESPDTQYF. The CDR3 coding sequence is TGTGCCAGCAGTGAATTATTAGATCTAGAGTCGCCAGATACGCAGTATTTT.

The rearrangement uses TRBV5-6 and TRBJ2-7, with 8 positions matching TRBD1. CDR1 and CDR2 (germline): SGHDT, YYEEEE. Trimming took 5 bases from V and 2 from J; bases not matched to a gene: 6. The CDR3 consists of 14 residues. Written as DNA, the CDR3 is TGTGCCAGCAGTGGACAGGGTAAAACCTACGAGCAGTACGTC. This sequence encodes CASSGQGKTYEQYV.

This clone was observed a single time. The CDR3 DNA reads as TGTGCCAGCAGTTCGCTAGCGGGAGGGCCAGATACGCAGTATTTT. Residues: CASSSLAGGPDTQYF. The chain has TRBV27 and TRBJ2-3; 12 nucleotides match TRBD2. This CDR3 has 15 residues. Trimming cost V 4 bases and J 4 bases; bases outside gene matches: 3. The V gene's germline CDR1 is MNHEY and CDR2 SMNVEV (reference sequence).

This rearrangement joins TRBV18 to TRBJ2-4; 7 bases are a match to TRBD1. The germline gives CDR1 KGHSH, CDR2 LQKENI. The trim removed 4 bases at V and 5 bases at J, leaving 8 bases unmatched. The CDR3 has 15 residues. Here the CDR3 reads CASSRTGTAENIQYF. CDR3 sequence (DNA): TGTGCCAGCTCACGGACCGGGACAGCTGAAAACATTCAGTACTTC.

The V gene is TRBV7-8, the J gene TRBJ1-3; D may be TRBD1 (6 bases). The germline gives CDR1 SGHVS, CDR2 FQNEAQ. The CDR3 has 19 residues. V dropped 5 bases and J dropped 0 bases, with 23 bases sitting between them. For the CDR3, the DNA is TGTGCCAGCAGCCCACGCTTAGGAATCAGGGGCGGCTCTGGAAACACCATATATTTT. Residues: CASSPRLGIRGGSGNTIYF.